This T cell receptor (beta chain) derives from a study of naive and memory T cell subsets. Overall study findings and caveats: The RNA method is potentially sensitive to activation and differentiation changes.

V lost 4 bases and J lost 7, with 14 bases in between. CDR1 and CDR2 (germline): MNHNY, SVGAGI (reference sequence). The CDR3 loop spans 13 amino acids. The SP2 primer and nested alpha and beta constant region primers amplified ligated cDNA in four rounds. For blood and skin samples, reverse transcription used TCR alpha and beta constant primers. TCRdb reprocessed the 5' RACE reads with MiXCR, giving one entry per CDR3 protein. Counted here are about 32,000 distinct CDR3 sequences, approximately 15% occurring once; the ten biggest clones make up 2.6%. TCR cDNA received a 3' ligated oligonucleotide that carried a UMI. Reverse transcription used DNase-treated unsorted total RNA, aiming for about 1 to 1000 ng. Notes on this clonotype: As yet, its antigen is unknown.

The V gene is TRBV6-6, the J gene TRBJ2-7, with D possibly being TRBD2 (6 bases). This receptor was identified in a female donor in good health. CDR3 DNA: TGTGCCAGCAGTTGGGACTCGTCGGGGGAGCAGTACTTC. It codes for CASSWDSSGEQYF.